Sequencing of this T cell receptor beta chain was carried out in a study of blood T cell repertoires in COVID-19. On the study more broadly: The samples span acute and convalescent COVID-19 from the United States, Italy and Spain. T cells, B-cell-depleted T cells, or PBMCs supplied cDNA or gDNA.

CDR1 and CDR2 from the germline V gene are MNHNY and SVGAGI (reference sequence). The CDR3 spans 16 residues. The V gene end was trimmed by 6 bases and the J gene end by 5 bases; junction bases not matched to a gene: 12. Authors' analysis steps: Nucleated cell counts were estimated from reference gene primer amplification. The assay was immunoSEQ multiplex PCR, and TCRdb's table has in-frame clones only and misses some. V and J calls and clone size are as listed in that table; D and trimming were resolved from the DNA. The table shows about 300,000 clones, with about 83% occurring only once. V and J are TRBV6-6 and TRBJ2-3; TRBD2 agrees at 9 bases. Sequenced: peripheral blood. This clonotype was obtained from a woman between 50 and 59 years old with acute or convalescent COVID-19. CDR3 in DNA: TGTGCCAGCAGCCACGGACTAGCGCCGAGGGGAGATACGCAGTATTTT. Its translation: CASSHGLAPRGDTQYF.